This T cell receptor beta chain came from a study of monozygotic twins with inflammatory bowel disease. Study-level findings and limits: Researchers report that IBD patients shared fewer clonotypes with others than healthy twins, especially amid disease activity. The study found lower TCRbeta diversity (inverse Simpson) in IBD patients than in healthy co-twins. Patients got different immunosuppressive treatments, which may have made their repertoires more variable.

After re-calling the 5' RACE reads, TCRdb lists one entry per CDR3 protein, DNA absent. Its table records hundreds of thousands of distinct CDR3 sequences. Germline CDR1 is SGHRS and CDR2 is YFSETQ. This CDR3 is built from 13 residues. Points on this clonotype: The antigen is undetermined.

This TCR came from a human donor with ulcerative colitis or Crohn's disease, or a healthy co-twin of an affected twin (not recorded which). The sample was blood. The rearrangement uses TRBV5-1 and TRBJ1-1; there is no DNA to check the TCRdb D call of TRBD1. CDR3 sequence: CASSAAAGTEAFF.